Listed below are T cell receptor beta chains from one sample, sequenced in a study of blood T cell repertoires in COVID-19. Clones were read by immunoSEQ multiplex PCR, and TCRdb kept only the in-frame ones, dropping some. This table has almost 350,000 clones, 89% appearing once. Sequencing was performed on peripheral blood. These TCRs come from an older woman with COVID-19, enrolled during active disease. CDR3s include the opening cysteine and the closing phenylalanine or tryptophan. Fields, in order: D gene, V gene, clone size, J gene, CDR3 protein, CDR3 DNA. D genes are given only for firm matches. A clone size is listed for some rows: how often the clone was seen (once, few, many), or a class if it is expanded.

>-|TRBV7-2|-|TRBJ1-5
CASSLGGGGNQPQHF
TGTGCCAGCAGCTTAGGGGGGGGAGGCAATCAGCCCCAGCATTTT
>TRBD1|TRBV13|-|TRBJ2-7
CASSPGTAFYEQYF
TGTGCCAGCAGCCCTGGGACAGCCTTCTACGAGCAGTACTTC
>TRBD2|TRBV5-1|-|TRBJ2-3
CASSLGWEGDTQYF
TGCGCCAGCAGCTTGGGGTGGGAGGGAGATACGCAGTATTTT
>-|TRBV19|-|TRBJ1-2
CASSSPRVWDYGYTF
TGTGCCAGTAGCTCCCCCCGGGTCTGGGACTATGGCTACACCTTC
>TRBD1|TRBV4-2|-|TRBJ1-5
CASSHGGTGDQPQHF
TGTGCCAGCAGCCATGGAGGGACAGGGGATCAGCCCCAGCATTTT
>-|TRBV19|-|TRBJ2-5
CASSIVGAGGVGETQYF
TGTGCCAGTAGTATAGTGGGGGCGGGTGGGGTAGGTGAGACCCAGTACTTC
>-|TRBV5-6|once|TRBJ2-1
CASSLAGVHNEQFF
TGTGCCAGCAGCTTAGCCGGGGTACACAATGAGCAGTTCTTC
>-|TRBV15|-|TRBJ1-2
CATSGAENNYGYTF
TGTGCCACGAGCGGGGCAGAGAATAACTATGGCTACACCTTC
>-|TRBV5-1|-|TRBJ1-3
CASSTGSDSSGNTIYF
TGCGCCAGCAGCACCGGATCCGACAGCTCTGGAAACACCATATATTTT
>-|TRBV27|-|TRBJ1-4
CASSFGRNYEKLFF
TGTGCCAGCAGTTTTGGGAGGAACTATGAAAAACTGTTTTTT
>TRBD2|TRBV6-5|-|TRBJ2-1
CASRGGGYNEQFF
TGTGCCAGCAGGGGCGGGGGGTACAATGAGCAGTTCTTC
>-|TRBV6-2/TRBV6-3|-|TRBJ2-1
CASRRSQPLSYNEQFF
TGTGCCAGCCGCCGTAGCCAACCCCTCTCCTACAATGAGCAGTTCTTC
>TRBD1|TRBV27|-|TRBJ1-1
CASSLLRGNRNTEAFF
TGTGCCAGCAGTTTACTCAGGGGGAACAGGAACACTGAAGCTTTCTTT
>TRBD1|TRBV5-6|-|TRBJ1-1
CASSSMDRVGEAFF
TGTGCCAGCAGTTCTATGGACAGGGTCGGTGAAGCTTTCTTT
>-|TRBV6-5|-|TRBJ1-6
CASSYGGTSGSPLHF
TGTGCCAGCAGTTACGGGGGGACCTCAGGGTCACCCCTCCACTTT
>-|TRBV6-1|-|TRBJ2-1
CASSEGQERNEQFF
TGTGCCAGCAGTGAAGGGCAGGAAAGGAATGAGCAGTTCTTC
>TRBD1|TRBV7-9|-|TRBJ1-2
CASSPSGTGGMYTF
TGTGCCAGCAGCCCCTCGGGGACAGGGGGGATGTACACCTTC
>-|TRBV3-1/TRBV3-2|-|TRBJ1-1
CASSQDFRGNTEAFF
TGTGCCAGCAGCCAAGATTTCCGGGGGAACACTGAAGCTTTCTTT
>-|TRBV14|once|TRBJ2-7
CASSGGWEQYF
TGTGCCAGCAGCGGCGGGTGGGAGCAGTACTTC
>TRBD1|TRBV23-1|-|TRBJ1-1
CASSLQGGGAPSTEAFF
TGCGCCAGCAGTCTACAGGGGGGGGGCGCGCCATCCACTGAAGCTTTCTTT
>-|TRBV5-1|-|TRBJ1-1
CASSLLGGTEAFF
TGCGCCAGCAGCTTGTTAGGGGGAACTGAAGCTTTCTTT
>-|TRBV13|-|TRBJ1-2
CASRSRGSVRYTF
TGTGCCAGCAGATCTAGGGGGTCGGTACGCTACACCTTC
>TRBD1|TRBV6-1|once|TRBJ1-6
CASRSGTGTRPLHF
TGTGCCAGCAGGAGCGGGACAGGGACCCGGCCCCTCCACTTT
>TRBD1|TRBV15|-|TRBJ2-7
CATSTPTGSDYEQYF
TGTGCCACCAGCACGCCGACAGGGTCCGACTACGAGCAGTACTTC
>-|TRBV3-1/TRBV3-2|once|TRBJ2-3
CASSQGDFHRTDTQYF
TGTGCCAGCAGCCAGGGAGATTTCCATAGGACAGATACGCAGTATTTT